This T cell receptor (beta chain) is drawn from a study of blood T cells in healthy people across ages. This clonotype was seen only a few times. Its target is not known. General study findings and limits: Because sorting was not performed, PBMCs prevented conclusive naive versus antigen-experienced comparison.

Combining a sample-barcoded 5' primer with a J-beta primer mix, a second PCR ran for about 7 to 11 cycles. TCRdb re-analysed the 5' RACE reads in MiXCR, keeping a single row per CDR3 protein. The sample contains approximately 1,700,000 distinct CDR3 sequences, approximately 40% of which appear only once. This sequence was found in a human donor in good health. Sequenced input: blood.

The CDR3 region has the DNA TGTGCCAGCAGCTCGATGGGGGTCGGATACGAGCAGTACTTC. Translated, it gives CASSSMGVGYEQYF. The rearrangement joins TRBV5-5 to TRBJ2-4; either TRBD1 or TRBD2 may fit D (5 bases each). The J call is in doubt because the DNA end fits TRBJ2-7 better. This CDR3 comprises 14 residues. The germline V gene has CDR1 SGHKS and CDR2 YYEKEE (reference sequence).